The T cell receptor (beta chain) under discussion was sequenced for a study of cytomegalovirus exposure and HLA in healthy donors (dated by TCRdb to about 2017). Turning to the overall study: An earlier analysis of approximately 590 of the donors reported about 250 Gb of sequence data and roughly 110 million unique TCR beta sequences from about 179 million T cells. An early release that covered approximately 600 HLA-typed donors contained approximately 300 gigabases of sequencing data and 75 million to 100 million unique TCR sequences. Of the 350 to 450 genotyped donors, approximately 80% fell in the genetic ancestry cluster associated with self-reported Caucasian donors. The study aimed to test whether signatures of past pathogen exposure could be identified by cataloging public T cell receptors. Using immunosequencing, the study profiled T cell repertoires from around 680 subjects and related those repertoires to cytomegalovirus serostatus. In addition to the first cohort of hundreds of subjects, a separate validation cohort of some 120 different subjects was used. To predict cytomegalovirus infection status, the study brought together high-throughput TCR immunosequencing, statistical association of individual TCRs with disease status, and machine learning. To study patterns of TCR occurrence, a later analysis re-analyzed previously published TCR beta repertoires from around 700 donors and added high-resolution HLA genotyping. Rather than drawing on any new phenotypic data, the later analysis identified candidate immune exposures from TCR beta sequences and the way those sequences occurred across donors. An earlier analysis of more than 450 of the donors used high-throughput TCR beta sequencing to judge whether each TCR beta V gene segment behaved as functional or pseudogenic. Alongside the repertoire data, information on donor age, sex, ethnicity and CMV serostatus was compiled. Genome-wide SNP genotypes for about 65% of the 666 donors were used in a later genetic analysis, which treated that subset as a discovery cohort. All discovery cohort repertoires had been generated on a single sequencing platform. Class I and class II HLA loci were covered by the typing at four-digit resolution. Typing coverage differed by locus: A, B, C, DRB1 and DQB1 were typed in roughly 629-630 donors, DQA1 in 500 to 550, DPA1 in around 600, and DPB1 in roughly 450. Because of strong linkage in the cohort, five DR-DQ haplotypes were treated as single units for association and clustering. Among about 410 genotyped donors of the cohort, an average of about 240,000 unique TCR beta nucleotide sequences was sequenced per donor, of which 15% to 20% were non-productive.

The cohort comprised fewer than 700 healthy bone marrow donors. Cohort members were all nominally healthy when sampled, although unrecorded immune exposures were likely present. The donor was CMV seropositive and belonged to the group of some 290 seropositive cohort members. Every donor gave a peripheral blood sample, and the peripheral blood mononuclear cells from that sample were used for TCR beta sequencing. Genomic DNA extraction from the blood cell samples was performed with the Qiagen DNeasy Blood Extraction Kit. This clone was counted only a few times. No antigen is known for it. No much larger clone exists at a distance of one base, and base qualities are not known. The full study reports these points: Most CMV-associated TCR beta chains appeared to be HLA-restricted in a later analysis, and the HLA associations seemed to be driven largely by CMV exposure. The authors suggested that the approach could potentially be extended to other disease states and immunological phenotypes. A later analysis found that HLA-associated TCR beta chains were more clonally expanded and had lower generation probabilities than equally common non-associated chains. Linkage disequilibrium might explain the correlated functional status among segregating V segments, but an unknown experimental factor could not be ruled out. The earlier analysis of some 560 of the donors excluded fewer than 20 rarely observed V segments, including chromosome 9 orphons, because counts were too low. This cohort had only TCR beta chains sequenced, and the lack of alpha or paired-chain data limited which features could be detected. For the cohort, immune exposure information was limited to CMV serostatus. In a later genetic analysis, fewer N-insertions in productive TCRs were reported among donors in an Asian-associated ancestry cluster than the roughly 700-donor mean. In an earlier analysis of around 600 of the donors, most TCR beta V segments appeared in productive rearrangements about 87% or about 30% of the time, broadly matching IMGT annotations. The study listed 150 to 200 TCR beta chains as associated with cytomegalovirus. A later analysis reported that several top co-occurrence clusters appeared linked to parvovirus B19, influenza, CMV and Epstein-Barr virus. Cytomegalovirus status was reported to be diagnosed by the classifier with high specificity and sensitivity in both the original and validation cohorts. In a later analysis, the rate of TCR association differed among HLA loci, with DRB1 alleles having the most associated TCRs and HLA-C alleles having the fewest. Roughly uniform sequencing depth across donors was assumed in presence/absence analyses, although this assumption may not hold. A cluster of highly shared sequence variants was judged likely to be a technical artifact of the sequencing pipeline. Some IMGT-functional V segments, including TRBV6-2 and TRBV6-3, could not be distinguished by the 87-base-pair reads and were therefore excluded. A few of the identified cytomegalovirus-associated TCR beta chains were confirmed in vitro to be specific for cytomegalovirus antigens. Because some donors lacked HLA typing at each locus, the association tests relied only on the typed subset. A later genetic analysis associated a missense DCLRE1C variant with V-gene and J-gene trimming of TCR beta chains, and an independent cohort replicated the association. A further reported finding was that TCR beta sequences accurately predicted the HLA-A and HLA-B alleles for most subjects in the first cohort. A later analysis associated about 16,000 TCR beta sequences with specific HLA alleles at a false discovery rate of 0.05. Most TCR sequences were observed very rarely across donors, whereas some public TCRs were present in many individuals. Assigning TCR associations to individual alleles was difficult when HLA alleles, especially DR and DQ, strongly co-occurred.

Receptor libraries were prepared by the immunoSEQ multiplex PCR assay. The multiplex PCR relied on a mix of 60 forward primers for TCR Vbeta segments and 13 reverse primers for TCR Jbeta segments. A multiplex PCR assay on genomic DNA amplified the CDR3 region of rearranged TCR beta genes. The amplified TCR beta libraries were sequenced on the Illumina HiSeq System as 87-base-pair reads. The study's processing was this. A later analysis tallied tens of millions of unique TCR beta chains across the 666 repertoires, and about 12 million of those chains were shared by two or more donors. A nearest-neighbor algorithm error-corrected the raw reads and collapsed the reads into unique sequences, merging closely related sequences to remove PCR and sequencing errors. To assign V, D and J gene segments, CDR3 sequences were aligned to IMGT reference sequences. Each retained sequence needed at least a six-nucleotide match to both a V gene segment and a J gene segment. Rearrangements were classified as productive when the CDR3 lacked stop codons and remained in frame with V and J, and all other rearrangements were classified as non-productive. Following IMGT convention, CDR3 was defined as the stretch from the second conserved V-encoded cysteine up to the conserved J-encoded phenylalanine. The earlier analysis of 587 of the donors excluded sequences that lacked an unambiguous match to a single V gene segment. An earlier analysis of approximately 590 of the donors called V segments functional above 56.7% productive rearrangements and segregating when the between-donor standard deviation exceeded 5%. A statistical classification framework was developed to diagnose cytomegalovirus status using the catalog of TCR beta chain sequences. In a later analysis, V and J genes were assigned by comparing TCR nucleotide sequences against IMGT/GENE-DB human TR gene sequences. A later analysis assigned CDR3 sequences and most-parsimonious VDJ recombination scenarios with the TCRdist pipeline. A later analysis defined each TCR beta chain by its CDR3 amino acid sequence plus V-gene family, and excluded reads lacking a unique V-gene family. A later analysis removed 592 highly shared, low-generation-probability nucleotide sequences to deal with suspected cross-contamination and a sequencing artifact. In a later analysis, a clonal expansion index was calculated for each public chain from normalized within-repertoire ranks of inferred template counts. In a later analysis, generation probabilities were computed using a VDJ recombination model fitted to out-of-frame rearrangements, and the results were checked against IGoR. In a later analysis, hypergeometric tests were used to score TCR-TCR, TCR-HLA and TCR-CMV co-occurrence, with a repertoire-size bias correction applied to TCR pairs. A later analysis estimated false discovery rates by permuting HLA or CMV assignments 20 times. In a later analysis, co-occurring TCRs were grouped using DBSCAN, with TCRdist sequence similarity added in when clustering inside HLA-allele-positive subsets. For co-occurrence clustering, repertoires with fewer than 30,000 or more than 120,000 public chains were excluded, along with about five repertoires with anomalous nucleotide sharing. This immuneACCESS table, as held by TCRdb, lists in-frame sequences with V and J called but not all clones. Of the missing ones, under half trace to an unresolved V gene in checked studies; the others have no known cause. V, J and clone size reflect that table, while D and trimming were determined from the DNA. The sample table holds 180,000 or so clones, of which 9.5% were seen once. The top ten hold 1% to 1.5% of the sample.

Trimming takes 3 bases off V and 5 bases off J; junction bases not matched to a gene: 8. CDR1 and CDR2 (GTSNPN, SVGIG) derive from the germline V gene (reference sequence). The CDR3 runs 17 amino acids, cysteine and phenylalanine included. Left in the record is the CDR3 DNA by itself, 51 bases read in frame from the first base. Sequences were obtained from PBMCs. In this chain, TRBV30 is recombined with TRBJ2-2, with 14 bases matching TRBD2. This TCR came from a woman younger than 45 in good health and CMV-seropositive. The nucleotides are TGTGCCTGGAGGGGACTAGCGGGAGCATATACGACCGGGGAGCTGTTTTTT. It is translated as CAWRGLAGAYTTGELFF.